A selection of T cell receptor beta chains follows, all from one sample in a study of T cells in Graves' hyperthyroidism and ophthalmopathy. TCRdb redid the calling of the multiplex PCR reads with MiXCR, one entry per CDR3 protein. The sample lists a few hundred thousand distinct CDR3 sequences; 15% to 20% were seen once. The sample comprised blood. The receptors here all came from a woman aged 55-75 years with Graves' ophthalmopathy. Each CDR3 is given with its conserved first and last residue. The D gene is left open where the match is weak. Size is stated for part of the rows, as once, few or many counts, or as a class when the clone is expanded.

D gene: -; J gene: TRBJ1-4; clone size: few; V gene: TRBV18; CDR3 DNA: TGTGCCAGCTCACATCTTGCGGCAGAATCTAATGAAAAACTGTTTTTT; CDR3 protein: CASSHLAAESNEKLFF
D gene: -; J gene: TRBJ2-1; clone size: many; V gene: TRBV6-2/TRBV6-3; CDR3 DNA: TGTGCCAGCAGACGACAGGAATTTACAAATGAGCAGTTCTTC; CDR3 protein: CASRRQEFTNEQFF
D gene: -; J gene: TRBJ1-6; clone size: many; V gene: TRBV11-2; CDR3 DNA: TGTGCCAGCAGGCTTACGGGACGGGATCCTTCACCCCTCCACTTT; CDR3 protein: CASRLTGRDPSPLHF
D gene: -; J gene: TRBJ2-3; clone size: many; V gene: TRBV2; CDR3 DNA: TGTGCCAGCAGATCGGGGGTGGCAGATACGCAGTATTTT; CDR3 protein: CASRSGVADTQYF
D gene: -; J gene: TRBJ2-6; clone size: -; V gene: TRBV6-9; CDR3 DNA: TGTGCCAGCAGTTACTGGGGACGGCTAGCTGGGGCCAACGTCCTGACTTTC; CDR3 protein: CASSYWGRLAGANVLTF
D gene: -; J gene: TRBJ1-5; clone size: many; V gene: TRBV10-2; CDR3 DNA: TGCGCCAGCAGTGAGTCCGACAGCTATCAGCCCCAGCATTTT; CDR3 protein: CASSESDSYQPQHF
D gene: TRBD1; J gene: TRBJ1-1; clone size: few; V gene: TRBV20-1; CDR3 DNA: TGCAGATGCTCTAAGGGGGCGGACACTGAAGCTTTCTTT; CDR3 protein: CRCSKGADTEAFF
D gene: TRBD2; J gene: TRBJ2-7; clone size: -; V gene: TRBV4-2; CDR3 DNA: TGTGCCAGCAGCCCGACCGGGACTAGTGCCTACGAGCAGTACTTC; CDR3 protein: CASSPTGTSAYEQYF
D gene: -; J gene: TRBJ2-5; clone size: -; V gene: TRBV9; CDR3 DNA: TGTGCCAGCAGCGCGGGACAACGACAAGAGACCCAGTACTTC; CDR3 protein: CASSAGQRQETQYF
D gene: TRBD1; J gene: TRBJ2-5; clone size: few; V gene: TRBV14; CDR3 DNA: TGTGCCAGCAGCCAGAACAGGGGCGGGGAGACCCAGTACTTC; CDR3 protein: CASSQNRGGETQYF
D gene: -; J gene: TRBJ2-1; clone size: many; V gene: TRBV12-3/TRBV12-4; CDR3 DNA: TGTGCCAGCAGTTCCTCGGGACCCACTAATGAGCAGTTCTTC; CDR3 protein: CASSSSGPTNEQFF
D gene: -; J gene: TRBJ2-3; clone size: -; V gene: TRBV6-1; CDR3 DNA: TGTGCCAGCAGGTCTGTCGGGCTGGATACGCAGTATTTT; CDR3 protein: CASRSVGLDTQYF
D gene: TRBD1; J gene: TRBJ2-3; clone size: -; V gene: TRBV24-1; CDR3 DNA: TGTGCCACCAGTGATAAGGGACAGGGGGCGGATACGCAGTATTTT; CDR3 protein: CATSDKGQGADTQYF
D gene: -; J gene: TRBJ1-1; clone size: many; V gene: TRBV20-1; CDR3 DNA: TGCAGTGCTAGTTCTTCAAACACTGAAGCTTTCTTT; CDR3 protein: CSASSSNTEAFF
D gene: -; J gene: TRBJ1-2; clone size: many; V gene: TRBV7-2; CDR3 DNA: TGTGCCAGCAGCCCCCCAGGTGGCGGGAGGGGCTACACCTTC; CDR3 protein: CASSPPGGGRGYTF
D gene: -; J gene: TRBJ1-2; clone size: many; V gene: TRBV15; CDR3 DNA: TGTGCCACCAGCAGCCCCCTAGGAATCCTCTATGGCTACACCTTC; CDR3 protein: CATSSPLGILYGYTF
D gene: TRBD1; J gene: TRBJ2-3; clone size: many; V gene: TRBV5-1; CDR3 DNA: TGCGCCTCCTCAGGACAGGGGGGTTCAGATACGCAGTATTTT; CDR3 protein: CASSGQGGSDTQYF
D gene: TRBD1; J gene: TRBJ1-2; clone size: -; V gene: TRBV3-1; CDR3 DNA: TGTGCCAGCAGCCGAGCCGGGACAGATGGCTACACCTTC; CDR3 protein: CASSRAGTDGYTF
D gene: TRBD2; J gene: TRBJ2-1; clone size: many; V gene: TRBV5-1; CDR3 DNA: TGCGCCAGCAGCCTGACCGGCGGGAGGTCCACCCGCATCAATGAGCAGTTCTTC; CDR3 protein: CASSLTGGRSTRINEQFF
D gene: TRBD1; J gene: TRBJ2-1; clone size: many; V gene: TRBV7-3; CDR3 DNA: TGTGCCAGCAGCTTAGGTTGGGACAGGGGGAAGGTCAATGAGCAGTTCTTC; CDR3 protein: CASSLGWDRGKVNEQFF
D gene: TRBD1; J gene: TRBJ1-5; clone size: few; V gene: TRBV5-1; CDR3 DNA: TGCGCCAGCAGCCTAGGACAGGGGGTCTATGAGCCCCAGCATTTT; CDR3 protein: CASSLGQGVYEPQHF
D gene: -; J gene: TRBJ1-1; clone size: -; V gene: TRBV20-1; CDR3 DNA: TGCAGTGCGATGGCCCGGGTCACTGAAGCTTTCTTT; CDR3 protein: CSAMARVTEAFF
D gene: -; J gene: TRBJ1-4; clone size: -; V gene: TRBV25-1; CDR3 DNA: TGTGCCAGCAGGGGAGTTGAAGAAAAACTGTTTTTT; CDR3 protein: CASRGVEEKLFF
D gene: TRBD2; J gene: TRBJ2-3; clone size: many; V gene: TRBV20-1; CDR3 DNA: TGCAGTGCTAGGACTAGCGTTAGCACAGATACGCAGTATTTT; CDR3 protein: CSARTSVSTDTQYF
D gene: TRBD2; J gene: TRBJ2-7; clone size: many; V gene: TRBV7-2; CDR3 DNA: TGTGCCAGCAGCTCCCGGACTAGCGGGTTGGCCTACGAGCAGTACTTC; CDR3 protein: CASSSRTSGLAYEQYF
D gene: -; J gene: TRBJ1-5; clone size: many; V gene: TRBV20-1; CDR3 DNA: TGCAGTGCGAGGGACTCCGTCCGGGTGGGTCAGCCCCAGCATTTT; CDR3 protein: CSARDSVRVGQPQHF
D gene: TRBD1; J gene: TRBJ2-7; clone size: many; V gene: TRBV20-1; CDR3 DNA: TGCAGTGCTAGCCAGGGGGCGTCATCCTACGAGCAGTACTTC; CDR3 protein: CSASQGASSYEQYF
D gene: TRBD1; J gene: TRBJ1-2; clone size: few; V gene: TRBV27; CDR3 DNA: TGTGCCAGCAGTTTCCGGACAGGGGAACTTGGGTATGGCTACACCTTC; CDR3 protein: CASSFRTGELGYGYTF
D gene: -; J gene: TRBJ1-1; clone size: many; V gene: TRBV5-1; CDR3 DNA: TGCGCCAGCAGCTCTACAGGGAAGGGCACTGAAGCTTTCTTT; CDR3 protein: CASSSTGKGTEAFF
D gene: -; J gene: TRBJ1-2; clone size: many; V gene: TRBV3-1; CDR3 DNA: TGTGCCAGCAGCCAAGAGACAGTCAAAGCTAACTATGGCTACACCTTC; CDR3 protein: CASSQETVKANYGYTF
D gene: -; J gene: TRBJ1-4; clone size: many; V gene: TRBV11-2; CDR3 DNA: TGTGCCAGCAGCAATAATTGGGGGGCGGGGGGCCCCCTTAACGAAAAACTGTTTTTT; CDR3 protein: CASSNNWGAGGPLNEKLFF
D gene: TRBD2; J gene: TRBJ2-5; clone size: -; V gene: TRBV7-9; CDR3 DNA: TGTGCCAGCAGCTTGCGGCAGGGAGGGTACCAAGAGACCCAGTACTTC; CDR3 protein: CASSLRQGGYQETQYF